This T cell receptor (beta chain) emerged from a study of T cells expressing NK-cell markers. TCRdb reprocessed the 5' RACE reads, keeping one entry per CDR3 protein, no DNA. With roughly 180,000 distinct CDR3 sequences in the sample, the ten largest clones hold around a sixth. Of note for this clonotype: Its antigen is not identified.

Study observations and caveats: Among CD8+ T cells from about six donors, dominant NKG2C+ clonotypes accounted for about 1.0-7.0%.

The sequenced sample was blood T cells: a sorted CD56 or NKG2C T cell subset, CD4+ or CD8+ T cells, or bulk PBMC T cells (not recorded which). The clonotype was recovered from a woman aged 18 to 75 in good health.

The CDR3: CASREVGNTEAFF. The chain couples TRBV5-1 to TRBJ1-1. Germline V gives CDR1 SGHRS, CDR2 YFSETQ. This CDR3 has 13 amino acids. The full variable domain, rest sourced from reference TRBV5-1 and TRBJ1-1, is KAGVTQTPRYLIKTRGQQVTLSCSPISGHRSVSWYQQTPGQGLQFLFEYFSETQRNKGNFPGRFSGRQFSNSRSEMNVSTLELGDSALYLCASREVGNTEAFFGQGTRLTVV.